These T cell receptor beta chains were read from a single sample in a study of blood T cell repertoires in COVID-19. Only in-frame clones appear in the TCRdb table, and some are missing; sequencing was by immunoSEQ multiplex PCR. Of 70,000 to 100,000 clones in the sample, around 85% were seen once. Material for sequencing was peripheral blood. The origin of the receptors is a woman in her sixties with COVID-19, enrolled during active disease. Both conserved end residues are part of each CDR3. The order of the fields is V gene, J gene, clone size, D gene, CDR3 DNA, CDR3 protein. The D gene is left open where the match is weak. The listing skips clone size in some rows; elsewhere it reads once, few, many or a size class.

>TRBV7-9|TRBJ2-7|NA|NA
TGTGCCAGCAGCTTAGATCAGGGCAGCTCGTACTTC
CASSLDQGSSYF
>TRBV19|TRBJ1-3|once|NA
TGTGCCAGTAACCTACGACACGACTCTGGAAACACCATATATTTT
CASNLRHDSGNTIYF
>TRBV5-1|TRBJ2-3|few|NA
TGCGCCAGCAGCTTGATGGCCCCAGATACGCAGTATTTT
CASSLMAPDTQYF
>TRBV7-8|TRBJ2-5|NA|NA
TGTGCCAGCAGCCTCCTGACAGGGAGGAAAGAGACCCAGTACTTC
CASSLLTGRKETQYF
>TRBV25-1|TRBJ2-4|NA|NA
TGTGCCAGCAGTGTGGACAGTCCCAAAAACATTCAGTACTTC
CASSVDSPKNIQYF
>TRBV7-9|TRBJ2-7|NA|NA
TGTGCCAGCAGCTTACAGGGGCGACCTTCCTACGAGCAGTACTTC
CASSLQGRPSYEQYF
>TRBV4-2|TRBJ2-1|NA|TRBD2
TGTGCCAGCAGCCAAGTGGTGTTAGCGGGGGGGCGGAATGAGCAGTTCTTC
CASSQVVLAGGRNEQFF
>TRBV29-1|TRBJ1-2|NA|TRBD1
TGCAGCGTTGCTCTAGGGGACAGGGGGTACTATGGCTACACCTTC
CSVALGDRGYYGYTF
>TRBV7-8|TRBJ2-3|NA|TRBD1
TGTGCCAGCAGCCTAAGAGACAGGGTTGGCACAGATACGCAGTATTTT
CASSLRDRVGTDTQYF
>TRBV5-1|TRBJ1-3|NA|NA
TGCGCCAGCAGCAGGGGGAATGGAAACACCATATATTTT
CASSRGNGNTIYF
>TRBV3-1/TRBV3-2|TRBJ1-4|NA|NA
TGTGCCAGCAGCCAAGAATGGGGGGGCGGAAATAATGAAAAACTGTTTTTT
CASSQEWGGGNNEKLFF
>TRBV4-3|TRBJ2-7|NA|NA
TGCGCCAGCAGCCAAGACGGGTCCTGGACCTACGAGCAGTACTTC
CASSQDGSWTYEQYF
>TRBV12-3/TRBV12-4|TRBJ2-3|NA|NA
TGTGCCAACAGTTTCTATAATGCAGATACGCAGTATTTT
CANSFYNADTQYF
>TRBV10-3|TRBJ1-2|NA|TRBD1
TGTGCCATCAGCGGACAGGGGGTGGGCGGCTACACCTTC
CAISGQGVGGYTF
>TRBV5-5|TRBJ1-2|NA|NA
TGTGCCAGCAGCGTAAAGGGTAGGGGAGGGTATGGCTACACCTTC
CASSVKGRGGYGYTF
>TRBV5-6|TRBJ1-1|NA|NA
TGTGCCAGCAGCTTGGCGGGGGGACGGGGAACGAACACTGAAGCTTTCTTT
CASSLAGGRGTNTEAFF
>TRBV19|TRBJ1-1|NA|NA
TGTGCCAGTAGTCAACAGCCCAACACTGAAGCTTTCTTT
CASSQQPNTEAFF
>TRBV11-2|TRBJ2-5|NA|NA
TGTGCCAGCAGCTCGGGACAACAAGAGACCCAGTACTTC
CASSSGQQETQYF
>TRBV30|TRBJ1-4|NA|NA
TGTGCCTGGACAGGGGCGGGGGGTGAAAAACTGTTTTTT
CAWTGAGGEKLFF
>TRBV12-3/TRBV12-4|TRBJ1-1|once|NA
TGTGCCAGCAGTTTAGACAGCAACACTGAAGCTTTCTTT
CASSLDSNTEAFF
>TRBV30|TRBJ1-1|NA|TRBD1
TGTGCCTGGAGTGTCGGACAGGGAAGCACTGAAGCTTTCTTT
CAWSVGQGSTEAFF
>TRBV5-1|TRBJ2-7|NA|TRBD1
TGCGCCAGCAGTTCGACAGGGACCACCTACGAGCAGTACTTC
CASSSTGTTYEQYF
>TRBV10-2|TRBJ1-2|NA|NA
TGCGCCAGCAGTGATGGGGGGTATGGCTACACCTTC
CASSDGGYGYTF
>TRBV27|TRBJ2-3|NA|NA
TGTGCCAGCAGTTTATCGTTTGGGGGGGCCACAGATACGCAGTATTTT
CASSLSFGGATDTQYF
>TRBV4-2|TRBJ1-1|few|NA
TGTGCCAGCAGCCAAGGCCCCGGGGAGGGACCTATGGGGACTGAAGCTTTCTTT
CASSQGPGEGPMGTEAFF
>TRBV18|TRBJ1-2|NA|NA
TGTGCCAGCTCACCAGGGACATCGGACAACTATGGCTACACCTTC
CASSPGTSDNYGYTF
>TRBV24-1|TRBJ1-1|NA|TRBD1
TGTGCCACCAGTGACCACAGGGGTGGGACTGAAGCTTTCTTT
CATSDHRGGTEAFF
>TRBV2|TRBJ2-3|NA|TRBD2
TGTGCCAGCAGAGCTAGCGGGGGGCCACTCACAGATACGCAGTATTTT
CASRASGGPLTDTQYF
>TRBV18|TRBJ2-3|once|TRBD2
TGTGCCAGCTCACCACCGGGAATCGCGGGGGGGCCTGGAAGCACAGATACGCAGTATTTT
CASSPPGIAGGPGSTDTQYF
>TRBV30|TRBJ2-3|NA|NA
TGTGCCTGGAGTGACTCACGAGGTACGCAGTATTTT
CAWSDSRGTQYF
>TRBV5-8|TRBJ2-3|NA|TRBD2
TGTGCCAGCAGCTCCTGGACTAGCGGGGGCCCGAGCACAGATACGCAGTATTTT
CASSSWTSGGPSTDTQYF
>TRBV4-2|TRBJ2-1|NA|NA
TGTGCCAGCAGCTCGGGACAGGGCGCGCGGGGGGGCAGGGATGAGCAGTTCTTC
CASSSGQGARGGRDEQFF
>TRBV4-2|TRBJ2-1|NA|TRBD2
TGTGCCAGCAGCCAAGATCATAGCGGGGGGGCGTATGAGCAGTTCTTC
CASSQDHSGGAYEQFF
>TRBV27|TRBJ2-7|NA|TRBD2
TGTGCCAGCAGTTCTAGCGGGGGCCACGAGCAGTACTTC
CASSSSGGHEQYF
>TRBV6-2/TRBV6-3|TRBJ2-7|NA|TRBD2
TGTGCCAGCAGTTATAGGGGACTAACGGGGGAGCAGTACTTC
CASSYRGLTGEQYF
>TRBV11-2|TRBJ2-1|NA|TRBD1
TGTGCCAGCAGCGAAAAAGGGACAGGGGCCCGCAATGAGCAGTTCTTC
CASSEKGTGARNEQFF
>TRBV3-1/TRBV3-2|TRBJ1-1|NA|NA
TGTGCCAGCAGCTCAAGCGACAGCTTGGGGGGAGCTTTCTTT
CASSSSDSLGGAFF
>TRBV29-1|TRBJ2-1|NA|NA
TGCAGCGTTGGACAGAACCTAGGTGAGCAGTTCTTC
CSVGQNLGEQFF
>TRBV4-2|TRBJ2-5|NA|TRBD2
TGTGCCAGCAGCCGCTCAGGAGGACTAGCGGTTCAAGAGACCCAGTACTTC
CASSRSGGLAVQETQYF
>TRBV29-1|TRBJ1-2|NA|TRBD1
TGCAGCGTCGGGACAGACCTTCGGTATGGCTACACCTTC
CSVGTDLRYGYTF
>TRBV28|TRBJ1-4|NA|TRBD1
TGTGCCAGCAATAAGACAGGGTGGAGGGAAAAACTGTTTTTT
CASNKTGWREKLFF